A selection of T cell receptor beta chains follows, all from one sample in a study of CD8 T cells in Susac syndrome. One entry per CDR3 protein, called by TCRdb with MiXCR from the immunoSEQ multiplex PCR reads. The data hold some 95,000 distinct CDR3 sequences, with 90% to 95% observed a single time. The sequencing sample was made of CD8+ T cells from PBMCs. All receptors derive from a human donor in good health. The CDR3 runs from the conserved cysteine through the conserved F or W. D genes are given only for firm matches. Size tells how often a clone was seen (once, few, many) or the class of an expanded clone, and some rows leave it out.

- | - | TRBJ1-3 | TRBV20-1 | CSARDAGGNSGNTIYF | TGCAGTGCTAGAGATGCGGGGGGGAACTCTGGAAACACCATATATTTT
- | TRBD1 | TRBJ1-5 | TRBV19 | CASSIKSGQGSNQPQHF | TGTGCCAGTAGTATCAAGTCGGGACAGGGGAGTAATCAGCCCCAGCATTTT
- | TRBD1 | TRBJ1-6 | TRBV2 | CASRWTGESYNSPLHF | TGTGCCAGCCGATGGACAGGGGAATCCTATAATTCACCCCTCCACTTT
- | TRBD2 | TRBJ2-3 | TRBV15 | CATSRDLRMVAGSTDTQYF | TGTGCCACCAGCAGAGATCTCCGGATGGTAGCGGGGTCCACAGATACGCAGTATTTT
- | TRBD2 | TRBJ2-3 | TRBV9 | CASSGGGADTQYF | TGTGCCAGCAGCGGGGGGGGTGCCGATACGCAGTATTTT
- | - | TRBJ1-1 | TRBV13 | CASSFRGAGTEAFF | TGTGCCAGCAGCTTTCGGGGGGCCGGGACTGAAGCTTTCTTT
once | - | TRBJ1-2 | TRBV14 | CASSRTSRDYGYTF | TGTGCCAGCAGCCGGACGTCTCGGGACTATGGCTACACCTTC
- | - | TRBJ1-2 | TRBV7-9 | CASSLAGSPANYGYTF | TGTGCCAGCAGCTTAGCGGGCAGCCCAGCTAACTATGGCTACACCTTC
- | - | TRBJ2-1 | TRBV20-1 | CSARVRGPSSYNEQFF | TGCAGTGCTAGAGTCAGGGGTCCGAGCTCCTACAATGAGCAGTTCTTC
- | - | TRBJ1-1 | TRBV20-1 | CSARDLEINTEAFF | TGCAGTGCTAGAGATCTGGAGATTAACACTGAAGCTTTCTTT
once | TRBD1 | TRBJ1-2 | TRBV9 | CASTPGQGVTGDGYTF | TGTGCCAGCACCCCCGGACAGGGGGTAACGGGAGACGGCTACACCTTC
- | TRBD2 | TRBJ2-1 | TRBV3-1 | CASSLLSGYNEQFF | TGTGCCAGCAGCCTTCTTAGCGGGTACAATGAGCAGTTCTTC
- | - | TRBJ1-2 | TRBV13 | CASSLGGNRGYTF | TGTGCCAGCAGCTTAGGGGGGAACCGGGGCTACACCTTC
- | TRBD2 | TRBJ2-5 | TRBV4-2 | CASSQEETSGVWAQYF | TGTGCCAGCAGCCAAGAAGAGACTAGCGGGGTTTGGGCCCAGTACTTC
once | - | TRBJ1-1 | TRBV9 | CASSPPTVHTEAFF | TGTGCCAGCAGCCCCCCCACAGTGCACACTGAAGCTTTCTTT
- | - | TRBJ2-1 | TRBV9 | CASSPTSSLDEQFF | TGTGCCAGCAGCCCGACTAGTTCCCTGGATGAGCAGTTCTTC
- | TRBD2 | TRBJ2-3 | TRBV10-3 | CAISGGLAGGHRFADTQYF | TGTGCCATCAGTGGGGGACTAGCGGGGGGCCACCGGTTCGCAGATACGCAGTATTTT
- | - | TRBJ2-7 | TRBV10-3 | CAINREGSYEQYF | TGTGCCATTAATAGGGAAGGATCCTACGAGCAGTACTTC
- | - | TRBJ2-1 | TRBV9 | CASSVVVDALGNEQFF | TGTGCCAGCAGCGTAGTGGTAGACGCCCTTGGCAATGAGCAGTTCTTC
- | TRBD1 | TRBJ2-7 | TRBV2 | CASSEGTGWDDEQYF | TGTGCCAGCAGTGAAGGGACAGGGTGGGATGACGAGCAGTACTTC
once | - | TRBJ2-3 | TRBV24-1 | CATSEPGTDTQYF | TGTGCCACCAGTGAACCGGGGACAGATACGCAGTATTTT
few | - | TRBJ2-1 | TRBV12-3/TRBV12-4 | CASSFGEYNEQFF | TGTGCCAGCAGTTTCGGGGAGTACAATGAGCAGTTCTTC
once | - | TRBJ2-5 | TRBV30 | CAWSVEGGQETQYF | TGTGCCTGGAGTGTCGAAGGGGGGCAAGAGACCCAGTACTTC
- | - | TRBJ1-3 | TRBV30 | CAWSIGTYGNTIYF | TGTGCCTGGAGTATCGGGACGTATGGAAACACCATATATTTT
- | TRBD1 | TRBJ2-5 | TRBV7-9 | CASSFGDSQETQYF | TGTGCCAGCAGCTTCGGGGACAGCCAAGAGACCCAGTACTTC
- | - | TRBJ1-2 | TRBV3-1 | CASSLGRDAIGYTF | TGTGCCAGCAGCCTGGGACGGGATGCTATAGGCTACACCTTC
- | - | TRBJ1-1 | TRBV6-5 | CASRLLGVLEAFF | TGTGCCAGCAGATTACTCGGGGTGCTTGAAGCTTTCTTT
- | TRBD1 | TRBJ1-1 | TRBV9 | CASSVGQGNTEAFF | TGTGCCAGCAGCGTCGGACAGGGAAACACTGAAGCTTTCTTT
- | - | TRBJ1-1 | TRBV29-1 | CSVDPDLNTEAFF | TGCAGCGTTGACCCGGATCTGAACACTGAAGCTTTCTTT
- | - | TRBJ1-5 | TRBV19 | CASQLVGDSSSNQPQHF | TGTGCCAGCCAATTAGTAGGGGATAGTTCTAGCAATCAGCCCCAGCATTTT
- | - | TRBJ2-7 | TRBV9 | CASSDRDHHEQYF | TGTGCCAGCAGCGACCGGGATCACCACGAGCAGTACTTC
- | - | TRBJ2-3 | TRBV24-1 | CATSDPPAEPTQYF | TGTGCCACCAGTGATCCGCCGGCGGAGCCAACGCAGTATTTT
- | TRBD1 | TRBJ2-7 | TRBV30 | CAWQGAHEQYF | TGTGCCTGGCAGGGGGCGCACGAGCAGTACTTC
- | - | TRBJ1-2 | TRBV27 | CASSHGHYGYTF | TGTGCCAGCAGTCATGGACACTATGGCTACACCTTC
once | TRBD1 | TRBJ2-7 | TRBV5-1 | CASSEGTGSSYEQYF | TGCGCCAGCAGTGAAGGGACAGGGAGCTCCTACGAGCAGTACTTC
- | TRBD1 | TRBJ2-7 | TRBV30 | CAWSAGTGRQYF | TGTGCCTGGAGTGCCGGGACAGGGAGGCAGTACTTC
once | - | TRBJ2-5 | TRBV7-2 | CASSDPWRGRQEQETQYF | TGTGCCAGCAGCGACCCTTGGCGGGGCAGGCAAGAACAAGAGACCCAGTACTTC